Listed here are 25 T cell receptor beta chains from one sample, sequenced in a study of OX40 agonist ivuxolimab in advanced cancers. Here immunoSEQ multiplex PCR was the method, and the copy in TCRdb shows in-frame clones only, minus some. The sample includes approximately 37,000 clones, 83% seen only once; the top ten take 20% to 25%. Sample: CD4+ or CD8+ T cells sorted from blood, taken in a trial of the OX40 agonist ivuxolimab. The receptors were gathered from an adult with an advanced solid tumor such as melanoma, head and neck, liver or kidney cancer.

Concerning this clone itself: The same CDR3 can be traced to other DNA sequences in this sample. CDR3 sequence reads: CASSQDRANTEAFF. CDR3 sequence (DNA): TGCGCCAGCAGCCAAGACAGAGCGAACACTGAAGCTTTCTTT. The genes are TRBV4-1 and TRBJ1-1, with D uncertain. The CDR3 contains 14 residues. From germline, CDR1 is MGHRA and CDR2 YSYEKL. V was trimmed by 0 bases and J by 1 base, leaving 6 bases between them.

This rearrangement joins TRBV27 to TRBJ1-5, with TRBD1 as a possible D gene (6 bases). Trimming left V 3 bases short and J 5 bases short, with 14 bases between. Germline CDR1 reads MNHEY; CDR2 reads SMNVEV (reference sequence). The CDR3 length is 15 residues. The CDR3 loop reads CASSLSPQGYQPQHF. CDR3 DNA: TGTGCCAGCAGTTTGAGTCCACAGGGTTATCAGCCCCAGCATTTT.

The CDR3 loop is CASSASWGGYEQYF. CDR3 coding DNA: TGTGCCAGCAGCGCCTCGTGGGGGGGCTACGAGCAGTACTTC. This chain joins TRBV9 and TRBJ2-7, with 7 positions matching TRBD2. Germline-derived CDR1 and CDR2 are SGDLS and YYNGEE. V dropped 3 bases and J dropped 3; count of bases not matched to a gene: 6. The CDR3 totals 14 residues.

The chain carries TRBV7-9 and TRBJ1-1; possibly TRBD1 for D (6 bases). CDR3 length: 12 amino acids. In germline, CDR1 is SEHNR, CDR2 FQNEAQ (reference sequence). The V end was cut by 1 base, the J end by 10 bases, with 10 bases between. CDR3 sequence reads: CASSLGGAGAFF. CDR3 in DNA: TGTGCCAGCAGCTTAGGGGGGGCAGGAGCTTTCTTT.

The gene calls are TRBV4-2 and TRBJ2-7; TRBD2 aligns across 8 bases. The junction had 4 bases not matched to a gene; V was cut back by 0 bases and J by 3 bases. Germline assignment: CDR1 LGHNA and CDR2 YNFKEQ. This CDR3 spans 15 amino acids. The CDR3 region is CASSQEEGLGYEQYF. CDR3 coding DNA: TGTGCCAGCAGCCAAGAGGAGGGACTAGGCTACGAGCAGTACTTC.

Here the CDR3 reads CAWNGPRDAFNEQFF. The CDR3 coding sequence is TGTGCCTGGAATGGCCCCCGGGACGCTTTCAATGAGCAGTTCTTC. This chain links TRBV30 with TRBJ2-1; D could derive from TRBD1 or TRBD2 (5 bases each). V was shortened by 4 bases and J by 6 bases, with 19 bases between the two germline ends. CDR3 length: 15 amino acids. Germline-derived CDR1 and CDR2 are GTSNPN and SVGIG (reference sequence). Drawing the rest from reference TRBV30 and TRBJ2-1, the complete variable domain is SQTIHQWPATLVQPVGSPLSLECTVEGTSNPNLYWYRQAAGRGLQLLFYSVGIGQISSEVPQNLSASRPQDRQFILSSKKLLLSDSGFYLCAWNGPRDAFNEQFFGPGTRLTVL.

The J gene is TRBJ2-3, the V gene TRBV7-9; the D is unclear. Germline lookup yields CDR1 SEHNR and CDR2 FQNEAQ (reference sequence). CDR3 length equals 13 residues. Trimming cost V 5 bases and J 2 bases, with 8 bases left between them. Here the CDR3 DNA reads TGTGCCAGCAGCCTTACAGACACAGATACGCAGTATTTT. Its protein is CASSLTDTDTQYF.

The chain combines TRBV30 with TRBJ2-1; D is ambiguous. V was trimmed by 0 bases and J by 8 bases, leaving 5 bases between them. This CDR3 spans 11 amino acids. Germline lookup yields CDR1 GTSNPN and CDR2 SVGIG (reference sequence). The CDR3 spells CAWSVIYEQFF. The CDR3 region has the DNA TGTGCCTGGAGTGTAATCTATGAGCAGTTCTTC. Using reference TRBV30 and TRBJ2-1 for the parts outside the CDR3, the full variable domain is SQTIHQWPATLVQPVGSPLSLECTVEGTSNPNLYWYRQAAGRGLQLLFYSVGIGQISSEVPQNLSASRPQDRQFILSSKKLLLSDSGFYLCAWSVIYEQFFGPGTRLTVL.

V usage is TRBV6-6 and J usage is TRBJ1-2; TRBD1 is a possible D gene (5 bases). V gave up 0 bases and J gave up 5 bases, with 13 bases separating them. The CDR3 sequence is 15 residues long. Germline assignment: CDR1 MNHNY and CDR2 SVGAGI (reference sequence). As DNA, the CDR3 is TGTGCCAGCAGTTACTCGATAGGGGCACCTTATGGCTACACCTTC. Residues: CASSYSIGAPYGYTF.

By frequency in the sample, this clone is medium-sized (0.01 to 0.1%). The rearrangement joins TRBV6-1 to TRBJ1-2; D ambiguous. V lost 7 bases to trimming and J lost 5 bases, with 8 bases between them. Germline lookup yields CDR1 MNHNS and CDR2 SASEGT. The CDR3 has 11 amino acids. The DNA of the CDR3 is TGTGCCAGCATCGAAGAGTATGGCTACACCTTC. Protein product: CASIEEYGYTF.

In this sample, this clone turned up once. V and J are TRBV27 and TRBJ2-5, with 9 bases aligning to TRBD1. Germline lookup yields CDR1 MNHEY and CDR2 SMNVEV (reference sequence). With 6 bases clipped from V and 5 bases from J, the junction kept 10 bases outside the gene matches. The CDR3 extends over 15 amino acids. As DNA, the CDR3 is TGTGCCAGCAGGAAGAAGAACAGGGGGCTCGAGACCCAGTACTTC. This translates into CASRKKNRGLETQYF.

The chain has TRBV6-1 and TRBJ1-1; D unclear. The CDR3 has 12 amino acids. Germline assignment: CDR1 MNHNS and CDR2 SASEGT. Trimming cost V 4 bases and J 3 bases, with 6 bases left between them. This CDR3 reads CASSVDDTEAFF. The CDR3 DNA is TGTGCCAGCAGTGTGGACGACACTGAAGCTTTCTTT.

V usage is TRBV4-2 and J usage is TRBJ2-2; D is undetermined. V lost 0 bases, J lost 4 bases, and 0 bases lay in between. Germline V CDR1 and CDR2: LGHNA, YNFKEQ. The CDR3 is 12 amino acids. The CDR3 region has the DNA TGTGCCAGCAGCCAAGACACCGGGGAGCTGTTTTTT. Translating it yields CASSQDTGELFF.

In this sample, this clone turned up a few times. The chain uses TRBV19 and TRBJ1-4; tentatively, D is TRBD1 (6 bases). Deletions cut 5 bases from V and 7 bases from J, with 8 bases between. Germline lookup yields CDR1 LNHDA and CDR2 SQIVND (reference sequence). This CDR3 is 12 amino acids long. DNA of the CDR3: TGTGCCAGTAGTTCAGGGGCTGAAAAACTGTTTTTT. Translated: CASSSGAEKLFF.

This clone has a handful of counts. The V gene is TRBV29-1, the J gene TRBJ1-2; 9 bases line up with TRBD1. V dropped 3 bases and J dropped 3; count of bases not matched to a gene: 14. Germline values: CDR1 SQVTM, CDR2 ANQGSEA. The CDR3 sequence is 17 residues long. As DNA, the CDR3 is TGCAGCGTTGATTTGGGGGGACAGGGAAAAGTGGACTATGGCTACACCTTC. This codes for CSVDLGGQGKVDYGYTF.

The chain is built from TRBV19 and TRBJ2-4; the match to TRBD2 covers 11 bases. CDR1 is LNHDA and CDR2 is SQIVND in the germline V gene (reference sequence). This CDR3 comprises 15 residues. J lost 6 bases, V lost 3 bases, and 4 bases had no gene match. DNA for the CDR3: TGTGCCAGTAGTATGATAGCGGGAGGGGCAAACATTCAGTACTTC. This sequence encodes CASSMIAGGANIQYF.

The V call is TRBV5-1, the J call TRBJ1-4; D remains ambiguous. Germline V lookup: CDR1 SGHRS, CDR2 YFSETQ. This CDR3 contains 15 residues. V lost 2 bases and J 0 bases, leaving 8 bases between the germline ends. CDR3 nucleotide sequence: TGCGCCAGCAGCTTCTATAGTGCAACTAATGAAAAACTGTTTTTT. Translation: CASSFYSATNEKLFF.

This chain links TRBV7-9 with TRBJ2-7, with 11 bases matching TRBD2. The CDR3 is made up of 16 amino acids. Germline-derived CDR1 and CDR2 are SEHNR and FQNEAQ (reference sequence). Germline trimming cut 6 bases from V and 3 bases from J; bases unmatched to any gene: 10. The DNA for the CDR3 is TGTGCCAGCAGTCAACTAGCGGGAGAGAACTTCTACGAGCAGTACTTC. Amino acids: CASSQLAGENFYEQYF. Complete variable domain (other parts from reference TRBV7-9 and TRBJ2-7): DTGVSQNPRHKITKRGQNVTFRCDPISEHNRLYWYRQTLGQGPEFLTYFQNEAQLEKSRLLSDRFSAERPKGSFSTLEIQRTEQGDSAMYLCASSQLAGENFYEQYFGPGTRLTVT.

The gene calls are TRBV11-2 and TRBJ1-1; no clear D. V lost 8 bases, J lost 4 bases, and 17 bases lay in between. The CDR3 loop spans 14 amino acids. Germline V gene sequence: CDR1 SGHAT, CDR2 FQNNGV. This CDR3 reads CASVHLTETTEAFF. CDR3 DNA: TGTGCCAGCGTACACCTAACAGAGACCACTGAAGCTTTCTTT.

This clone has ten or more counts. The rearrangement uses TRBV29-1 and TRBJ2-1; TRBD2 matches at 13 bases. Germline V gene data show CDR1 as SQVTM and CDR2 as ANQGSEA. With 6 bases clipped from V and 8 bases from J, the junction kept 10 bases outside the gene matches. This CDR3 has 15 amino acids. The CDR3 sequence is CSVAGTSGKWDEQFF. CDR3 bases: TGCAGCGTGGCCGGGACTAGCGGGAAGTGGGATGAGCAGTTCTTC.

The sample holds one count of this clone. The J gene is TRBJ1-1, the V gene TRBV11-1; possible D gene TRBD1, 5 bases. The V gene's germline CDR1 is SGHAT and CDR2 FQDESV (reference sequence). The CDR3 length is 12 residues. V was trimmed by 5 bases and J by 4 bases, leaving 8 bases between them. The CDR3 here is CASSTQGTEAFF. CDR3 sequence (DNA): TGTGCCAGCAGCACCCAGGGCACTGAAGCTTTCTTT. The whole variable domain, remainder taken from reference TRBV11-1 and TRBJ1-1, is EAEVAQSPRYKITEKSQAVAFWCDPISGHATLYWYRQILGQGPELLVQFQDESVVDDSQLPKDRFSAERLKGVDSTLKIQPAELGDSAMYLCASSTQGTEAFFGQGTRLTVV.

The rearrangement uses TRBV4-3 and TRBJ2-1; TRBD1 aligns across 8 bases. CDR1 and CDR2 (germline): LGHNA, YSLEER. This CDR3 is 15 amino acids long. V dropped 3 bases and J dropped 2; count of bases not matched to a gene: 3. CDR3: CASSQDRDPYNEQFF. CDR3 bases: TGCGCCAGCAGCCAGGACAGGGATCCCTACAATGAGCAGTTCTTC.

The chain is built from TRBV9 and TRBJ2-3; 7 bases fit TRBD2. Germline V CDR1 and CDR2: SGDLS, YYNGEE. Losses at the gene ends were 2 bases for V and 1 base for J; bases not matched to a gene: 10. The CDR3 has 17 amino acids. In nucleotides, the CDR3 is TGTGCCAGCAGCGTGGGAGAAAGCGGGGCACGCACAGATACGCAGTATTTT. It yields the protein CASSVGESGARTDTQYF.

This rearrangement joins TRBV4-1 to TRBJ2-1; 9 bases match TRBD1. J gave up 5 bases and V 2 bases, and 19 bases lay outside the gene matches. This CDR3 comprises 20 residues. Germline lookup yields CDR1 MGHRA and CDR2 YSYEKL. The CDR3 sequence: CASSQLEGVQTGGPHNEQFF. The CDR3 DNA sequence: TGCGCCAGCAGCCAATTAGAAGGGGTCCAAACAGGGGGCCCCCACAATGAGCAGTTCTTC.

This chain uses TRBV11-1 with TRBJ1-1; D gene uncertain. V was trimmed by 8 bases and J by 0 bases, leaving 10 bases between them. The CDR3 length is 13 residues. Germline V gene lookup returns CDR1 SGHAT and CDR2 FQDESV (reference sequence). CDR3 protein: CASGASLNTEAFF. The CDR3 DNA reads TGTGCCAGCGGAGCCTCTCTGAACACTGAAGCTTTCTTT.